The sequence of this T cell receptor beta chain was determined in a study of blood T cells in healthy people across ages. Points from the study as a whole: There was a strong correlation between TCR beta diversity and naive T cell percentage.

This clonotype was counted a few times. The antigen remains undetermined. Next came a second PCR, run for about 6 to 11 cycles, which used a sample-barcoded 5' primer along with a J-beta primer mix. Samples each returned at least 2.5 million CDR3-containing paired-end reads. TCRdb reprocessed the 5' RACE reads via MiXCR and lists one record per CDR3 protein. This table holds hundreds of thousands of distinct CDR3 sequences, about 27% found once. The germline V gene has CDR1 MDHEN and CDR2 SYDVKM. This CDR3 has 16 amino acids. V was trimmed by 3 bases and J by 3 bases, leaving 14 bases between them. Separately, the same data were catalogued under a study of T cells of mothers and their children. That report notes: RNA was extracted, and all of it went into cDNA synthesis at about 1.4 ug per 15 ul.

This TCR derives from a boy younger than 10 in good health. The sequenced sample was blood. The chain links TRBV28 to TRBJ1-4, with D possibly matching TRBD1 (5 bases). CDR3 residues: CASSLGWGEANEKLFF. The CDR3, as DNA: TGTGCCAGCAGTTTGGGATGGGGGGAAGCTAATGAAAAACTGTTTTTT.